This T cell receptor beta chain was obtained from a study of CD8+ T cells in alopecia areata. Germline CDR1 SQVTM, CDR2 ANQGSEA. This CDR3 has 11 amino acids. V shed 6 bases and J 10 bases; nucleotides not matched to a gene: 5. Extraction and reverse transcription of RNA yielded cDNA as the sequencing template. Sequencing used immunoSEQ multiplex PCR; TCRdb keeps in-frame clones, though not all of them. Of fewer than 250,000 clones listed, around 56% are singletons. Treatment noted: oral pan-JAK inhibitor, 5-10 mg twice daily. The sequence was obtained from a human donor with alopecia areata. The sequencing used CD4+ T cells sorted from blood, collected at week 4, from a patient treated with tofacitinib. The J gene is TRBJ1-1, the V gene TRBV29-1, with TRBD1 identical over 10 bases. The DNA of the CDR3 is TGCAGCGTGGGACAGGGGATGGGAGCTTTCTTT. Amino acids: CSVGQGMGAFF.